The sequence of this T cell receptor (beta chain) was determined in a study of T cells in localized non-small cell lung cancer. The germline V gene encodes CDR1 MGHRA and CDR2 YSYEKL. V dropped 2 bases and J dropped 5 bases, with 12 bases sitting between them. The CDR3 has 14 residues. Study outcomes and limitations: The study linked higher blood T cell density to longer overall survival. Uninvolved nearby lung showed the greatest T cell clonality, exceeding that found in tumor. Because only a single region of the tumor was sequenced, heterogeneity remains possible.

By share, this clone counts as medium-sized. The antigen remains unidentified. The table came from immunoSEQ multiplex PCR; TCRdb's copy has only in-frame clones and leaves some out. The table includes over 2,500 clones, just under 30% detected once. This TCR was recovered from a male donor aged 60 or over with stage II squamous cell lung carcinoma. The rearrangement links TRBV4-1 to TRBJ1-1; D call uncertain. The specimen was lung tumor tissue, collected before any cancer treatment. The CDR3, as DNA: TGCGCCAGCAGCCAACTAAGCACGCCTACTGAAGCTTTCTTT. Protein: CASSQLSTPTEAFF.